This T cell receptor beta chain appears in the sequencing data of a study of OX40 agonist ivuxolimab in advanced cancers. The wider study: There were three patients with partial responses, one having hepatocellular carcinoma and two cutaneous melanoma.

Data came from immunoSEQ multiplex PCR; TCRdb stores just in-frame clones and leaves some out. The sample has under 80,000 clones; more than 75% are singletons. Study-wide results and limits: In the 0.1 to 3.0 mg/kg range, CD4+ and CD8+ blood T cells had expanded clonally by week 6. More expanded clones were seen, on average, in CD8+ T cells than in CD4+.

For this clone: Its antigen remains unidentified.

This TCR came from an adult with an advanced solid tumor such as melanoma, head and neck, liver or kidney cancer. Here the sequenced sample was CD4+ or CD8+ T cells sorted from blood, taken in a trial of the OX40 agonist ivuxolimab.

The CDR3 DNA reads TGTGCCTGGAGCCTCCAGGGGAACTATGGCTACACCTTC. Amino acids: CAWSLQGNYGYTF. V is TRBV30 and J is TRBJ1-2, with D possibly TRBD1 on 6 matching bases. In germline, CDR1 is GTSNPN, CDR2 SVGIG (reference sequence). This CDR3 is 13 amino acids long. Trimming removed 3 bases from V and 2 bases from J, with 10 bases in between.